These 15 T cell receptor beta chains were all obtained from the same sample, sequenced in a study of blood T cell repertoires in COVID-19. Sequencing used immunoSEQ multiplex PCR; TCRdb keeps in-frame clones, though not all of them. The top ten hold approximately 0.77% of the sample, which has 150,000 to 200,000 clones, around 89% seen once. Sequencing was carried out using PBMCs or T cells enriched from blood (not recorded which). The receptors originated from a woman aged 18-35 years who had recovered from COVID-19.

The CDR3 reads CASSGGQGTGAYEQYF. CDR3 bases: TGCGCCAGCAGCGGCGGACAGGGGACGGGGGCCTACGAGCAGTACTTC. The genes are TRBV5-1 and TRBJ2-7, with 9 bases that match TRBD1. Germline CDR1 SGHRS, CDR2 YFSETQ. The CDR3 runs to 16 residues. Trimming cost V 4 bases and J 2 bases; bases outside gene matches: 10.

This clone showed up just once. This chain uses TRBV7-8 with TRBJ1-2; D gene unclear. This CDR3 has 16 amino acids. V gave up 3 bases and J gave up 2 bases, with 16 bases separating them. CDR1 is SGHVS, CDR2 FQNEAQ, per germline. DNA for the CDR3: TGTGCCAGCAGCTTCGCGGTGACTAACCCCAACTATGGCTACACCTTC. Translation: CASSFAVTNPNYGYTF.

J is TRBJ2-7 and V is TRBV18; TRBD1 agrees at 9 bases. The CDR3 spans 14 residues. The J segment lost 3 bases and the V segment lost 6 bases, leaving 6 bases of the junction unmatched. Per germline, CDR1 KGHSH and CDR2 LQKENI. CDR3 DNA sequence: TGTGCCAGCTCGCCTTCGGGACAGGGCTACGAGCAGTACTTC. Its protein product is CASSPSGQGYEQYF.

The chain employs TRBV18 and TRBJ2-2, with D tentatively TRBD2 (5 bases). The CDR3 covers 16 residues. The germline gives CDR1 KGHSH, CDR2 LQKENI. V shed 0 bases and J shed 4 bases, with 12 bases lying between them. CDR3 in amino acids: CASSPPNGGVTGELFF. The DNA of the CDR3 is TGTGCCAGCTCACCACCTAACGGAGGAGTCACCGGGGAGCTGTTTTTT.

J is TRBJ2-1 and V is TRBV10-2, with 11 bases that match TRBD2. The CDR3 consists of 15 residues. With V trimmed by 7 bases and J by 8 bases, 10 bases remained unmatched. The germline CDR1 and CDR2 sequences are WSHSY and SAAADI. The CDR3 DNA reads TGCGCCAGCAATGAACTAGCGGGAGTCTGGGATGAGCAGTTCTTC. It encodes CASNELAGVWDEQFF.

The chain uses TRBV6-1 and TRBJ1-2; possibly TRBD1 for D (6 bases). CDR1 MNHNS and CDR2 SASEGT come from the germline V gene. The germline V and J ends were trimmed by 0 bases and 4 bases, with 12 bases remaining between them. The CDR3 loop spans 15 amino acids. The CDR3 sequence is CASSEAPGTPYGYTF. CDR3 in DNA: TGTGCCAGCAGTGAAGCCCCCGGGACACCCTATGGCTACACCTTC.

The rearrangement joins TRBV18 to TRBJ2-7; 9 nucleotides match TRBD2. The V gene end was trimmed by 5 bases and the J gene end by 6 bases; junction bases not matched to a gene: 11. CDR1 is KGHSH and CDR2 is LQKENI in the germline V gene. This CDR3 region has 15 residues. The DNA of the CDR3 is TGTGCCAGCTCAATGGTAGCGGGAGTATCGAGCGAGCAGTACTTC. This encodes CASSMVAGVSSEQYF.

V and J are TRBV5-1 and TRBJ2-7; 8 bases agree with TRBD2. The CDR3 has 15 amino acids. Germline V gene sequence: CDR1 SGHRS, CDR2 YFSETQ. V was clipped by 5 bases and J by 1 base; unmatched bases: 8. CDR3 loop: CASRPRAGASYEQYF. The DNA for the CDR3 is TGCGCCAGCAGGCCCCGAGCGGGAGCGTCCTACGAGCAGTACTTC.

The rearrangement links TRBV30 to TRBJ1-4; 7 positions agree with TRBD1. J gave up 3 bases and V 2 bases, and 3 bases lay outside the gene matches. This CDR3 is built from 14 residues. Germline V gene data show CDR1 as GTSNPN and CDR2 as SVGIG (reference sequence). CDR3 DNA: TGTGCCTGGAGTCTGGGGACAGCTAATGAAAAACTGTTTTTT. This sequence encodes CAWSLGTANEKLFF. The full variable domain, completed using reference TRBV30 and TRBJ1-4, is SQTIHQWPATLVQPVGSPLSLECTVEGTSNPNLYWYRQAAGRGLQLLFYSVGIGQISSEVPQNLSASRPQDRQFILSSKKLLLSDSGFYLCAWSLGTANEKLFFGSGTQLSVL.

V gene TRBV7-3 combines with J gene TRBJ2-1; TRBD2 agrees at 10 bases. Trimming took 5 bases from V and 4 from J; bases not matched to a gene: 5. CDR1 is SGHTA, CDR2 FQGTGA, per germline. The CDR3 spans 15 residues. CDR3 sequence (DNA): TGTGCCAGCAGCCCGACTAGCGGGCGATACAATGAGCAGTTCTTC. This codes for CASSPTSGRYNEQFF.

This clone was recorded only once. The chain couples TRBV28 to TRBJ1-5; perhaps TRBD1 as D (5 bases). Germline-derived CDR1 and CDR2 are MDHEN and SYDVKM. This CDR3 is built from 15 residues. The V end was cut by 3 bases, the J end by 6 bases, with 15 bases between. For the CDR3, the DNA is TGTGCCAGCAGTTTCCGGCAGGGCCTTGGTCAGCCCCAGCATTTT. Amino acid sequence: CASSFRQGLGQPQHF.

The V and J genes are TRBV19 and TRBJ1-1, with unresolved D. Between the trimmed V and J ends, which lost 3 bases and 1 base, there was a span of 6 bases. CDR3 length: 13 amino acids. The germline V gene encodes CDR1 LNHDA and CDR2 SQIVND (reference sequence). The CDR3 spells CASSMLGNTEAFF. The CDR3, as DNA: TGTGCCAGTAGTATGCTCGGGAACACTGAAGCTTTCTTT.

This clone was picked up a small number of times. The V call is TRBV28, the J call TRBJ1-4; D might be TRBD1 (6 bases). V lost 3 bases to trimming and J lost 8 bases, with 13 bases between them. Germline loops: CDR1 MDHEN, CDR2 SYDVKM. The CDR3 totals 14 residues. The CDR3 reads CASSLRQAYEKLFF. The DNA of the CDR3 is TGTGCCAGCAGTTTGCGACAGGCTTACGAAAAACTGTTTTTT.

This chain uses TRBV6-5 with TRBJ2-2; D is unresolved. Germline V gene sequence: CDR1 MNHEY, CDR2 SVGAGI. The CDR3 runs 14 residues. The germline V and J ends were trimmed by 1 base and 1 base, with 4 bases remaining between them. This chain's CDR3 is CASSYFRNTGELFF. CDR3 sequence (DNA): TGTGCCAGCAGTTACTTCCGGAACACCGGGGAGCTGTTTTTT.

This chain uses TRBV27 with TRBJ2-1; TRBD2 might be the D (5 bases). The CDR3 is 15 amino acids. V dropped 3 bases and J dropped 5 bases, with 14 bases sitting between them. Germline V gene data show CDR1 as MNHEY and CDR2 as SMNVEV (reference sequence). Written as DNA, the CDR3 is TGTGCCAGCAGTTTGGTAGCGAGCCTTAACAATGAGCAGTTCTTC. It yields the protein CASSLVASLNNEQFF.